These 25 T cell receptor beta chains were all obtained from the same sample, sequenced in a study of shared clonotypes between healthy human individuals. Libraries were prepared by immunoSEQ multiplex PCR; TCRdb keeps only in-frame clonotypes and omits some of them. The sample lists about 710,000 clones, 60% to 75% occurring once. Source material: memory CD4+ T cells sorted from blood. Subset meaning: CD45RA-negative fraction. These receptors were collected from a woman aged 25 to 39 in good health.

This clone appeared a single time. This chain links TRBV6-5 with TRBJ2-7; TRBD1 matches 8 bases. There are 15 residues in the CDR3. Germline V gives CDR1 MNHEY, CDR2 SVGAGI. After removal of 2 bases from V and 2 bases from J, the junction contained 5 bases not matched to a gene. The CDR3 reads CASSYQRQGTYEQYF. The CDR3 nucleotides are TGTGCCAGCAGTTACCAAAGACAGGGGACCTACGAGCAGTACTTC.

The CDR3 DNA reads TGTGCCAGCACCCACGGCGGGCTACAGGGTTTCATTCAGTACTTC. This gives the protein CASTHGGLQGFIQYF. The rearrangement joins TRBV7-9 to TRBJ2-4; a possible D gene is TRBD1 (6 bases). CDR1 is SEHNR and CDR2 is FQNEAQ in the germline V gene (reference sequence). With 7 bases removed from V and 9 bases from J, the gap between germline ends came to 22 bases. The CDR3 sequence is 15 residues long.

This chain links TRBV27 with TRBJ2-7, with D possibly TRBD2 on 5 matching bases. This CDR3 is 15 amino acids long. Germline CDR1 is MNHEY and CDR2 is SMNVEV (reference sequence). Trimming shortened V by 6 bases and J by 0 bases, and 15 bases separated the two germline ends. The CDR3 nucleotides are TGTGCCAGCAGGGACTGGACGGAGAGCTCCTACGAGCAGTACTTC. It is translated as CASRDWTESSYEQYF.

The chain combines TRBV18 with TRBJ2-7; D is perhaps TRBD2 (6 bases). Per germline, CDR1 KGHSH and CDR2 LQKENI. The CDR3 loop spans 13 amino acids. V lost 2 bases, J lost 6 bases, and 11 bases lay in between. The CDR3 region has the DNA TGTGCCAGCTCACCAGGGGGAGGTCGCGAGCAGTACTTC. Translating gives CASSPGGGREQYF.

This sequence joins TRBV20-1 and TRBJ2-3, with unresolved D. CDR3 length equals 11 residues. Germline V lookup: CDR1 DFQATT, CDR2 SNEGSKA (reference sequence). V lost 5 bases, J lost 4 bases, and 7 bases lay in between. CDR3 loop: CSAATADTQYF. The CDR3 bases are TGCAGTGCTGCGACGGCAGATACGCAGTATTTT.

This clone came up a few times. The chain carries TRBV4-1 and TRBJ1-5; 10 bases align to TRBD1. V was clipped by 6 bases and J by 6 bases; unmatched bases: 5. In germline, CDR1 is MGHRA, CDR2 YSYEKL. The CDR3 runs to 14 residues. CDR3 in DNA: TGCGCCAGCAGTCCGGGACAGGGGCCTCAGCCCCAGCATTTT. This encodes CASSPGQGPQPQHF.

The chain links TRBV28 to TRBJ1-5; no definite D call. Germline V gene sequence: CDR1 MDHEN, CDR2 SYDVKM. V was shortened by 3 bases and J by 1 base, with 13 bases between the two germline ends. This CDR3 comprises 16 residues. CDR3 region: CASSFESLGSNQPQHF. CDR3 in DNA: TGTGCCAGCAGTTTTGAGTCACTGGGAAGCAATCAGCCCCAGCATTTT.

The chain uses TRBV15 and TRBJ2-7, with a tentative D call TRBD2 (5 bases). This CDR3 comprises 16 residues. V was trimmed by 0 bases and J by 2 bases, leaving 14 bases between them. Germline V CDR1 and CDR2: LNHNV, YYDKDF (reference sequence). The CDR3 sequence: CATSRDPWIAPYEQYF. The DNA of the CDR3 is TGTGCCACCAGCAGAGATCCTTGGATAGCGCCCTACGAGCAGTACTTC.

The V call is TRBV7-9, the J call TRBJ2-3; 7 bases line up with TRBD2. V dropped 5 bases and J dropped 0; count of bases not matched to a gene: 8. The CDR3 is 16 residues long. Germline lookup yields CDR1 SEHNR and CDR2 FQNEAQ (reference sequence). CDR3 sequence: CASSPGLLLSTDTQYF. CDR3 coding DNA: TGTGCCAGCAGCCCGGGACTACTCTTAAGCACAGATACGCAGTATTTT.

V usage is TRBV29-1 and J usage is TRBJ2-5; the D is unclear. V was trimmed by 4 bases and J by 5 bases, leaving 17 bases between them. This CDR3 has 14 residues. Per germline, CDR1 SQVTM and CDR2 ANQGSEA. CDR3 in amino acids: CSVGRYGTRETQYF. The CDR3 DNA sequence: TGCAGCGTTGGTCGTTATGGTACCCGGGAGACCCAGTACTTC.

DNA for the CDR3: TGTGCCAGCAGCTTAACGGGGAACCACGAGCAGTACTTC. Encoded protein: CASSLTGNHEQYF. The chain couples TRBV7-3 to TRBJ2-7; D gene ambiguous. Trimming removed 0 bases from V and 5 bases from J, with 8 bases in between. The CDR3 length is 13 residues. Germline CDR1 and CDR2: SGHTA and FQGTGA.

The chain employs TRBV6-4 and TRBJ2-1; 14 nucleotides line up with TRBD2. The V gene's germline CDR1 is MRHNA and CDR2 SNTAGT. The CDR3 runs to 15 residues. V lost 7 bases and J lost 9; bases outside the gene matches: 8. DNA for the CDR3: TGTGCCAGCACCGGGACTAGCGGGAGATCGGGTGAGCAGTTCTTC. It encodes CASTGTSGRSGEQFF.

The chain links TRBV18 to TRBJ2-3, with D unclear. CDR3 length: 16 residues. Germline assignment: CDR1 KGHSH and CDR2 LQKENI. The ends were cut back, 3 bases at V and 2 bases at J, with 15 bases in the middle. CDR3 DNA sequence: TGTGCCAGCTCACCTGTGGGCAGATACTCCACAGATACGCAGTATTTT. Residues: CASSPVGRYSTDTQYF.

This clone has just one count. The rearrangement joins TRBV25-1 to TRBJ2-5; D is uncertain. Germline assignment: CDR1 MGHDK and CDR2 SYGVNS. Deletions cut 1 base from V and 5 bases from J, with 5 bases between. The CDR3 length is 12 residues. CDR3 region: CASSESDETQYF. In DNA, the CDR3 is TGTGCCAGCAGTGAATCCGACGAGACCCAGTACTTC.

This chain links TRBV20-1 with TRBJ1-2; D uncertain. Looked up from germline, CDR1 is DFQATT and CDR2 is SNEGSKA (reference sequence). Trimming removed 4 bases from V and 7 bases from J, with 10 bases in between. CDR3 length equals 11 residues. The CDR3 sequence: CSANGGFGYTF. CDR3 sequence (DNA): TGCAGTGCTAATGGAGGGTTTGGCTACACCTTC.

The chain employs TRBV7-9 and TRBJ1-1; 7 bases fit TRBD1. The V gene's germline CDR1 is SEHNR and CDR2 FQNEAQ (reference sequence). Trimming at V came to 4 bases and at J to 11 bases, leaving 7 bases not matched to a gene. The length of the CDR3 is 12 residues. The CDR3 sequence: CASSSPGQTAFF. The DNA of the CDR3 is TGTGCCAGCAGCTCACCGGGACAGACCGCTTTCTTT.

This clone showed up just once. The chain couples TRBV19 to TRBJ2-2; D is undetermined. The CDR3 runs to 13 residues. The ends were cut back, 9 bases at V and 4 bases at J, with 12 bases in the middle. The germline CDR1 and CDR2 sequences are LNHDA and SQIVND (reference sequence). The CDR3 loop reads CASLGRATGELFF. Written as DNA, the CDR3 is TGTGCCAGCCTGGGTCGAGCCACCGGGGAGCTGTTTTTT. The whole variable domain, filled in from reference TRBV19 and TRBJ2-2, reads DGGITQSPKYLFRKEGQNVTLSCEQNLNHDAMYWYRQDPGQGLRLIYYSQIVNDFQKGDIAEGYSVSREKKESFPLTVTSAQKNPTAFYLCASLGRATGELFFGEGSRLTVL.

The rearrangement joins TRBV2 to TRBJ2-3, with 7 bases identical to TRBD2. Germline CDR1 reads SNHLY; CDR2 reads FYNNEI. V lost 6 bases and J lost 2; bases outside the gene matches: 8. CDR3 length: 15 residues. The CDR3 sequence: CASSLSSGYTDTQYF. CDR3 nucleotides: TGTGCCAGCAGCCTAAGTAGCGGGTACACAGATACGCAGTATTTT.

The J gene is TRBJ2-2, the V gene TRBV11-2, with D possibly being TRBD1 (5 bases). Germline V gene sequence: CDR1 SGHAT, CDR2 FQNNGV. This CDR3 is built from 17 residues. V was pared by 0 bases and J by 5 bases, with 16 bases between. CDR3 nucleotide sequence: TGTGCCAGCAGCTTAGAGGTTGGGGCCCCTAGGACCGGGGAGCTGTTTTTT. As protein: CASSLEVGAPRTGELFF.

V usage is TRBV28 and J usage is TRBJ1-2, with no clear D. There are 12 residues in the CDR3. The V end lost 3 bases, the J end lost 2 bases, and 4 bases lay between the germline ends. CDR1 MDHEN and CDR2 SYDVKM come from the germline V gene. CDR3 in DNA: TGTGCCAGCAGTTTTGAGAACTATGGCTACACCTTC. It yields the protein CASSFENYGYTF.

About this clone itself: A much bigger clone sits one base away, suggesting this may be a read error. V usage is TRBV5-1 and J usage is TRBJ2-1; unclear D gene. The V end was cut by 2 bases, the J end by 5 bases, with 5 bases between. This CDR3 has 12 residues. The V gene's germline CDR1 is SGHRS and CDR2 YFSETQ. The CDR3 nucleotides read TGCGCCAGCAGCTTTAACGACAATGAGCAGTTCTTC. Residues: CASSFNDNEQFF.

This chain connects TRBV28 to TRBJ1-2; possible D gene TRBD1, 6 bases. CDR3 length: 13 residues. Germline CDR1 is MDHEN and CDR2 is SYDVKM. Trimming shortened V by 6 bases and J by 6 bases, and 14 bases separated the two germline ends. The CDR3 region has the DNA TGTGCCAGCAGGGAGGGACAAGCAAATGGCTACACCTTC. Its translation is CASREGQANGYTF.

This rearrangement joins TRBV7-9 to TRBJ2-2; TRBD1 matches at 7 bases. V was clipped by 2 bases and J by 3 bases; unmatched bases: 6. The CDR3 is 16 amino acids. CDR1 and CDR2 from the germline V gene are SEHNR and FQNEAQ (reference sequence). CDR3 in amino acids: CASSLPDRVDTGELFF. The CDR3 DNA reads TGTGCCAGCAGCTTACCAGACAGGGTGGACACCGGGGAGCTGTTTTTT.

This sequence joins TRBV29-1 and TRBJ2-1; D not certain. The CDR3 contains 12 residues. CDR1 is SQVTM and CDR2 is ANQGSEA in the germline V gene. Trimming took 5 bases from V and 5 from J, leaving 10 bases between them. CDR3 in amino acids: CSVRRNDNEQFF. In nucleotides, the CDR3 is TGCAGCGTTCGCCGAAATGACAATGAGCAGTTCTTC.

V is TRBV6-1 and J is TRBJ1-5; D is uncertain. The CDR3 has 14 amino acids. Germline V gene sequence: CDR1 MNHNS, CDR2 SASEGT. Trimming shortened V by 4 bases and J by 0 bases, and 7 bases separated the two germline ends. The chain's CDR3 is CASSVGYSNQPQHF. The CDR3 DNA reads as TGTGCCAGCAGTGTCGGTTATAGCAATCAGCCCCAGCATTTT.